The 13 T cell receptor delta chains in this list originate from one sample, sequenced in a study of γδ T cells in repeated Plasmodium falciparum infection. Bulk repertoires came from Vgamma9/Vdelta2+ or Vdelta2-negative gammadelta T cells flow-sorted from PBMC. TCRdb repeated clone calling on the multiplex PCR reads with CATT. This table holds under 60,000 delta-chain clones, 1.6% found once. Sequences were obtained from gamma-delta T cells from blood. These receptors originate from a pool of human donors (malaria-infected and uninfected, not separated).

This clone turned up a few times. This likely reflects a read error, since a far larger clone is one base away. Within the sample, other DNA sequences also encode this same CDR3. The V and J genes are TRDV1 and TRDJ1; TRDD3 matches at 12 bases. The CDR3 extends over 20 amino acids. The V gene's germline CDR1 is TSWWSYY and CDR2 QGS. The CDR3 spells CALGEPALAGGYEATDKLIF. CDR3 coding DNA: TGTGCTCTTGGGGAACCCGCTCTAGCTGGGGGATACGAGGCCACCGATAAGCTCATCTTT.

This clone occurred a few times. TCRdb assigns this DNA the protein of a much larger clone, which departs from its translation at residue 14; this likely reflects a read error, and the protein shown comes from translating the DNA. This chain uses TRDV1 with TRDJ1, with TRDD3 as a possible D gene (6 bases). The length of the CDR3 is 24 residues. Germline V gene sequence: CDR1 TSWWSYY, CDR2 QGS. The V end was cut by 0 bases, the J end by 0 bases, with 35 bases between. CDR3 coding DNA: TGTGCTCTTGGGGAACTAGGTATAAATTTCCGGAACTCCCGGGGGAGTACGTACACCGATAAACTCATCTTT. Protein sequence: CALGELGINFRNSRGSTYTDKLIF.

As for this clone: For this DNA, TCRdb reports the protein of a much larger clone, which diverges at residue 9, most likely from a read error; the protein presented here is translated directly from the DNA. V gene TRDV1 combines with J gene TRDJ1; no firm D call. TCRdb gives no J gene; it was assigned here by matching the DNA to germline. Germline V CDR1 and CDR2: TSWWSYY, QGS. The ends were cut back, 1 base at V and 3 bases at J, with 9 bases in the middle. The CDR3 loop spans 14 amino acids. DNA of the CDR3: TGTGCTCTTGGGGAACGGATGTACGCCGATAAACTCATCTTT. Encoded protein: CALGERMYADKLIF.

This clone was observed a few times. This DNA's translation differs at residue 10 from TCRdb's protein, which comes from a much larger clone; a read error is likely, and the protein shown is translated from the DNA. The chain carries TRDV2 and TRDJ1; D is unclear. The J gene was not available in TCRdb and was assigned here by matching the DNA to germline segments. Trimming cost V 3 bases and J 3 bases, with 19 bases left between them. CDR1 and CDR2 from the germline V gene are GEAIGNYY and EKD. The CDR3 is made up of 16 amino acids. CDR3 bases: TGTGCCTGTGACCAATGCCGCCCCTCCAGGCCCGATAAACTCATCTTT. Its protein product is CACDQCRPSRPDKLIF.

This clone was counted a few times. This DNA translates differently at residue 14 from the TCRdb protein, which is that of a much larger clone; a read error is likely, and the protein shown is the DNA's own translation. The J gene is TRDJ1, the V gene TRDV2, with 12 bases lining up with TRDD3. No J segment appears in TCRdb, so it was assigned here by matching the sequence to germline. Germline V gives CDR1 GEAIGNYY, CDR2 EKD. The length of the CDR3 is 19 residues. V shed 3 bases and J 3 bases; nucleotides not matched to a gene: 16. The CDR3 spells CACDFLLGDTPPYADKLIF. The CDR3 nucleotides are TGTGCCTGTGACTTTCTACTGGGGGATACCCCTCCCTACGCCGATAAACTCATCTTT.

As concerns this clone: A read error is the likely source, as a far larger clone sits one nucleotide away. V is TRDV1 and J is TRDJ1; D possibly uses TRDD2 or TRDD3 (5 bases each). TCRdb leaves out the J gene; it was filled in here by matching the DNA to germline. V was clipped by 0 bases and J by 0 bases, with 23 bases between them. Germline V gene data show CDR1 as TSWWSYY and CDR2 as QGS. The CDR3 is 20 amino acids. The CDR3 is CALGELSLRAGDDDTDKLIF. As DNA, the CDR3 is TGTGCTCTTGGGGAACTTTCCTTACGTGCCGGGGACGACGACACCGATAAACTCATCTTT.

The table lists this clone with a few counts. The protein in TCRdb stems from a much larger clone and differs at residue 7 from this DNA's translation, likely a read error; here the protein is translated from the DNA. The chain combines TRDV1 with TRDJ1; TRDD3 matches 8 bases. Here the J gene came from matching the DNA to germline, since TCRdb omits it. Looked up from germline, CDR1 is TSWWSYY and CDR2 is QGS. J was trimmed by 2 bases and V by 1 base; bases with no gene match: 15. There are 19 residues in the CDR3. The CDR3 sequence is CALGEHCVSGDIDTDKLIF. The CDR3 DNA sequence: TGTGCTCTTGGGGAACATTGCGTCTCGGGGGATATTGATACCGATAAACTCATCTTT.

This clone was seen a handful of times. TCRdb attributes to this sequence the protein of a much larger clone, which differs from the DNA translation at residue 5; a read error is likely, and the protein displayed is translated from the DNA. This chain links TRDV1 with TRDJ1; TRDD2 matches at 8 bases. This CDR3 region has 19 residues. J lost 0 bases, V lost 4 bases, and 16 bases had no gene match. The V gene's germline CDR1 is TSWWSYY and CDR2 QGS. The CDR3 nucleotides are TGTGCTCTTGGGGTAGACTTCCTACTCCGACTTACTAACACCGATAAACTCATCTTT. Amino acids: CALGVDFLLRLTNTDKLIF.

This clone was observed a few times. TCRdb shows a much larger clone's protein in place of this DNA's translation, and the two differ at residue 12, likely through a read error; the protein shown is translated from the DNA. The chain is built from TRAV38-2/DV8 and TRDJ1; weak D call: TRDD2 (6 bases). No J gene is reported in TCRdb; it was inferred here by comparing the DNA with germline. The CDR3 contains 18 residues. Germline V gene lookup returns CDR1 TSESDYY and CDR2 QEAYKQQN. Trimming left V 3 bases short and J 0 bases short, with 21 bases between. The CDR3, as DNA: TGTGCTTATAGGACACTCCCGAGTCCTACGCGGCACACCGATAAACTCATCTTT. Its translation: CAYRTLPSPTRHTDKLIF.

This clone was detected only a few times. A read error likely explains this, since a far larger clone differs by one base. Other DNA sequences of this sample code for an identical CDR3. The chain is built from TRDV1 and TRDJ1, with 9 bases aligning to TRDD3. As TCRdb names no J gene, one was assigned here on the basis of a DNA match to germline. The CDR3 length is 23 residues. Germline-derived CDR1 and CDR2 are TSWWSYY and QGS. With V trimmed by 0 bases and J by 1 base, 24 bases remained unmatched. Here the CDR3 reads CALGELDLPWGIVPPLSTDKLIF. Written as DNA, the CDR3 is TGTGCTCTTGGGGAACTTGACCTACCCTGGGGGATCGTACCTCCTCTGTCCACCGATAAACTCATCTTT.

Comments on this clone: A far more abundant clone sits one base away, making this likely a read error. The sample contains more than one DNA sequence encoding this CDR3. The V call is TRDV1, the J call TRDJ1; the D call may be TRDD2 or TRDD3 (5 bases each). CDR3 length equals 16 residues. V lost 4 bases and J 5 bases, leaving 20 bases between the germline ends. Germline V gene sequence: CDR1 TSWWSYY, CDR2 QGS. The DNA for the CDR3 is TGTGCTCTTGGGGGTACCTACGGGGGGCCCACTGATAAACTCATCTTT. Translation: CALGGTYGGPTDKLIF.

This clone was seen many times. The chain combines TRDV1 with TRDJ1; 13 bases agree with TRDD3. The germline CDR1 and CDR2 sequences are TSWWSYY and QGS. The CDR3 contains 27 residues. Trimming took 0 bases from V and 7 from J; bases not matched to a gene: 38. Here the CDR3 DNA reads TGTGCTCTTGGGGAACTCCCAATCCCTTTAACGCGGCCGGTTGAAACAGGACTGGGGGATACGCCCGGTAAACTCATCTTT. This gives the protein CALGELPIPLTRPVETGLGDTPGKLIF.

In regard to this clone: A far larger clone lies a single base away; this is likely a read error. Additional DNA sequences in this sample encode the identical CDR3. V gene TRDV1 combines with J gene TRDJ1; D not resolved. The J gene is not listed in TCRdb, so it was assigned here from a DNA match to germline. This CDR3 has 20 residues. V dropped 3 bases and J dropped 0 bases, with 26 bases sitting between them. From germline, CDR1 is TSWWSYY and CDR2 QGS. The CDR3 sequence: CALGDQTSSVLPMYTDKLIF. The DNA for the CDR3 is TGTGCTCTTGGGGACCAAACGTCGTCGGTACTGCCTATGTACACCGATAAACTCATCTTT.